The entry below gives a single TCR beta chain sequence along with its context. The CDR3 is made up of 15 amino acids. In germline, CDR1 is SGHVS, CDR2 FNYEAQ. V was pared by 8 bases and J by 6 bases, with 9 bases of the junction left unmatched. The data originate from a study of blood T cell repertoires in COVID-19. At the level of the study: Italy, Spain and the United States were the sources of the convalescent and acute COVID-19 samples. T cells, B-cell-depleted T cells, or PBMCs provided the cDNA or gDNA that served as material.

Under the authors' procedure: Nucleated cell number was recorded as an estimate derived from reference gene primer amplification. Clones were sequenced by immunoSEQ multiplex PCR, and TCRdb holds only the in-frame ones, with some missing. The V and J calls and clone size were taken over from that table, and D and trimming were inferred from the DNA. The sample carries approximately 320,000 clones, about 87% recorded once. V is TRBV7-6 and J is TRBJ2-2; TRBD1 agrees at 10 bases. The receptor was isolated from a woman younger than 35 who had recovered from COVID-19. The source material was PBMCs or T cells enriched from blood (not recorded which). CDR3 sequence (DNA): TGTGCCAGCGGGCGAAGACAGGGGGCAGCCGGGGAGCTGTTTTTT. Translating it yields CASGRRQGAAGELFF.